This TCR beta chain appears in the sequencing data of a study of blood T cell repertoires in COVID-19. Authors' methods: Amplifying reference gene primers gave estimates of nucleated cell counts. Sequenced by immunoSEQ multiplex PCR; TCRdb stores in-frame clones only, minus some. That table is the source of V, J and clone size, and D and trimming were worked out from the DNA. The sample includes 270,000 or so clones, roughly 85% of them seen just once. The CDR3 runs 17 residues. From germline, CDR1 is SGHVS and CDR2 FQNEAQ. After removal of 4 bases from V and 7 bases from J, the junction contained 13 bases not matched to a gene.

This sequence joins TRBV7-8 and TRBJ2-2; 9 nucleotides align to TRBD2. Sequenced input: peripheral blood. The clonotype originates from a woman aged 18 to 35 with acute or convalescent COVID-19. The CDR3 DNA follows: TGTGCCAGCAGCTACCTCGGGGCTAGCGGGGCGGGCGGGGAGCTGTTTTTT. Protein: CASSYLGASGAGGELFF.